This TCR beta chain was identified during a study of identifying expanded T cells in peripheral blood. Findings and limits, study-wide: Two-week clone count variance significantly increased as total template count grew. Over approximately two and four weeks, about 16.4 and 19 clones changed, versus 1.2 between replicates.

The table came from immunoSEQ multiplex PCR; TCRdb's copy has only in-frame clones and leaves some out. This table holds approximately 130,000 clones, about 86% found once. On this clone itself: Its cognate antigen is unknown.

This receptor was taken from a person between 18 and 75 years old in good health. The sample was blood.

CDR3 nucleotide sequence: TGTGCCAGTAGTATAGGGTCAGGGGGGGTGTACAATGAGCAGTTCTTC. Translation: CASSIGSGGVYNEQFF. The chain links TRBV19 to TRBJ2-1; either TRBD1 or TRBD2 may supply D (7 bases each). The CDR3 has 16 amino acids. V was clipped by 1 base and J by 4 bases, with 14 bases between them. CDR1 LNHDA and CDR2 SQIVND come from the germline V gene (reference sequence).